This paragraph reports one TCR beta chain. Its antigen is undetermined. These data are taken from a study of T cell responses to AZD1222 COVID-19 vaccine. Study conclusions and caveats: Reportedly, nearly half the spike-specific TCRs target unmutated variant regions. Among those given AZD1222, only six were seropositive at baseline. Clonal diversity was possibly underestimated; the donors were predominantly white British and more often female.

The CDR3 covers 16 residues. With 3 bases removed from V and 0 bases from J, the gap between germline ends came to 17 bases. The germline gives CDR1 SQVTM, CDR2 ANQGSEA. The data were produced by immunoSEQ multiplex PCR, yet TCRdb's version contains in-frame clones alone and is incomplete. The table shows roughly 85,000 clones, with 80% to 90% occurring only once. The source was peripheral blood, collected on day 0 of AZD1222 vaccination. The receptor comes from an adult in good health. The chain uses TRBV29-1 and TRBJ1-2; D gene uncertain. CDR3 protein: CSVEGPDGESNYGYTF. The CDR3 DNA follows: TGCAGCGTTGAGGGCCCGGACGGAGAATCTAACTATGGCTACACCTTC.